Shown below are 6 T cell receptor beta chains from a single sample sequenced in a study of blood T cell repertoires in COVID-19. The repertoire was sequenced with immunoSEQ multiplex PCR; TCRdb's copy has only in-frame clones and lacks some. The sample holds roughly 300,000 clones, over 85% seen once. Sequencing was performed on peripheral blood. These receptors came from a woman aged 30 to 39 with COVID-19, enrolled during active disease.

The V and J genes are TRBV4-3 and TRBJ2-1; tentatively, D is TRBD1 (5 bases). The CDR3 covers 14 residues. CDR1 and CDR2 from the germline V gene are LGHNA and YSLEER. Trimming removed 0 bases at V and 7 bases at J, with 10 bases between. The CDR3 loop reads CASSQELGRNEQFF. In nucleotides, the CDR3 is TGCGCCAGCAGCCAAGAGTTGGGGCGGAATGAGCAGTTCTTC.

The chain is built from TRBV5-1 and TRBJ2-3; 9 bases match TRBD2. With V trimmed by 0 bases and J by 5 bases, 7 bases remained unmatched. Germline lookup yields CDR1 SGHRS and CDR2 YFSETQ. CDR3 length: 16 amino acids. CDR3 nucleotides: TGCGCCAGCAGCTTGGAGCCAGCGGGGGGAGGAGATACGCAGTATTTT. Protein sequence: CASSLEPAGGGDTQYF.

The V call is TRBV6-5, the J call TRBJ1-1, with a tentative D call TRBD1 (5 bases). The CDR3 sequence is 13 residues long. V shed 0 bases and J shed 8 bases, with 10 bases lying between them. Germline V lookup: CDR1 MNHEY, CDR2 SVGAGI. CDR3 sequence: CASSYSGALEAFF. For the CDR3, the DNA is TGTGCCAGCAGTTACTCAGGGGCCCTGGAAGCTTTCTTT.

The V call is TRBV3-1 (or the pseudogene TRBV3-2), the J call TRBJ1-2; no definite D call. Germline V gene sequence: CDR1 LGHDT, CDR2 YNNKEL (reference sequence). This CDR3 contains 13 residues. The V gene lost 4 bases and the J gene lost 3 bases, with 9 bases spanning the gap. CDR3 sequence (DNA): TGTGCCAGCAGCCGAAGCCAATACTATGGCTACACCTTC. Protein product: CASSRSQYYGYTF.

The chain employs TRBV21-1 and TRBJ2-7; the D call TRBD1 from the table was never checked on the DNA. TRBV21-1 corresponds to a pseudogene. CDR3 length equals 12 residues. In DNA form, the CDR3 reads TGTGCCAGCAGCAAACAGGGGTACGAGCAGTACTTC. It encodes CASSKQGYEQYF.

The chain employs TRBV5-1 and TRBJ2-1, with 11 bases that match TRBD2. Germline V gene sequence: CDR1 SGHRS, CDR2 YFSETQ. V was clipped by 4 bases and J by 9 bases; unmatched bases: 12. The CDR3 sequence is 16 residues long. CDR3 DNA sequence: TGCGCCAGCAGCCTCCTACTAGCGGGGGTGGTAGTTGAGCAGTTCTTC. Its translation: CASSLLLAGVVVEQFF.